A single sample gave rise to the 25 T cell receptor beta chains below, sequenced in a study of OX40 agonist ivuxolimab in advanced cancers. Receptor amplification or capture employed the immunoSEQ multiplex PCR assay. TCRdb took over this immuneACCESS table, retaining in-frame rearrangements with V and J assigned. Such tables are incomplete; in checked studies, under half of the missing clones stem from an unresolved V gene, and the remainder is unexplained. Across this sample there are roughly 60,000 clones, with around 87% seen only once. The ten largest account for over 5% of the sample. The sample here was CD4+ or CD8+ T cells sorted from blood, taken in a trial of the OX40 agonist ivuxolimab. These receptors originate from an adult with an advanced solid tumor such as melanoma, head and neck, liver or kidney cancer.

This clone came up once. One junction end does not reproduce the germline sequence, and a read error may be involved. CDR3 nucleotides: TGTGCCAGCAGCTGGGGGAACACTGAAGCTTTCTTT. Its protein product is CASSWGNTEAFF. V and J are TRBV5-1 and TRBJ1-1; D call uncertain. This CDR3 spans 12 amino acids. Germline loops: CDR1 SGHRS, CDR2 YFSETQ.

By its share, this clone is large. This chain uses TRBV27 with TRBJ2-2; either TRBD1 or TRBD2 may fit D (5 bases each). V was shortened by 0 bases and J by 2 bases, with 10 bases between the two germline ends. The CDR3 is 16 residues long. Germline lookup yields CDR1 MNHEY and CDR2 SMNVEV (reference sequence). The CDR3, as DNA: TGTGCCAGCAGTTTATCTGGGGGAGTTAACACCGGGGAGCTGTTTTTT. Translating it yields CASSLSGGVNTGELFF.

V and J are TRBV6-1 and TRBJ2-7; D is unresolved. The CDR3 totals 14 residues. Trimming cost V 3 bases and J 0 bases, with 9 bases left between them. CDR1 is MNHNS and CDR2 is SASEGT in the germline V gene. The CDR3 reads CASSDGRRSYEQYF. The CDR3 bases are TGTGCCAGCAGTGATGGGCGGCGCTCCTACGAGCAGTACTTC.

This chain joins TRBV9 and TRBJ1-5; perhaps TRBD1 as D (6 bases). Trimming left V 0 bases short and J 7 bases short, with 11 bases between. Germline CDR1 is SGDLS and CDR2 is YYNGEE. The CDR3 contains 14 residues. In DNA, the CDR3 is TGTGCCAGCAGCGTAGAAGGGGGTGGACAGCCCCAGCATTTT. Translated: CASSVEGGGQPQHF.

The J gene is TRBJ2-7, the V gene TRBV9; 13 positions agree with TRBD2. This CDR3 region has 15 residues. Trimming cost V 4 bases and J 7 bases; bases outside gene matches: 8. The germline V gene has CDR1 SGDLS and CDR2 YYNGEE. CDR3 loop: CASSPRLAGGGEQYF. The DNA for the CDR3 is TGTGCCAGCAGCCCCCGACTAGCGGGGGGTGGTGAGCAGTACTTC.

This clone has more than one count but fewer than ten. The J gene is TRBJ1-5, the V gene TRBV27; no reliable D call. The CDR3 covers 13 residues. Trimming took off 6 bases at V and 8 bases at J, with 14 bases between the two ends. The V gene's germline CDR1 is MNHEY and CDR2 SMNVEV (reference sequence). The DNA of the CDR3 is TGTGCCAGCAGATTGTATTCCCACGAGCCCCAGCATTTT. Translating gives CASRLYSHEPQHF.

V is TRBV18 and J is TRBJ2-5; D is uncertain. This CDR3 has 13 amino acids. Trimming shortened V by 2 bases and J by 1 base, and 5 bases separated the two germline ends. Germline CDR1 KGHSH, CDR2 LQKENI. As DNA, the CDR3 is TGTGCCAGCTCACCAATGGTCCAAGAGACCCAGTACTTC. Its protein product is CASSPMVQETQYF.

The chain is built from TRBV10-3 and TRBJ2-5; no firm D call. V lost 3 bases to trimming and J lost 5 bases, with 10 bases between them. The CDR3 spans 13 residues. Germline-derived CDR1 and CDR2 are ENHRY and SYGVKD. CDR3: CAISDGKMETQYF. Here the CDR3 DNA reads TGTGCCATCAGTGATGGGAAAATGGAGACCCAGTACTTC.

V usage is TRBV19 and J usage is TRBJ2-1, with 7 positions matching TRBD2. Germline values: CDR1 LNHDA, CDR2 SQIVND (reference sequence). Unmatched junction bases numbered 14, after V lost 3 bases and J lost 0 bases. The CDR3 runs 19 residues. The CDR3 nucleotides read TGTGCCAGTAGTATCAAACTCTTAGCGGGCCCGAGCTCCTACAATGAGCAGTTCTTC. It specifies CASSIKLLAGPSSYNEQFF.

This clone is medium-sized. The chain is built from TRBV15 and TRBJ2-3; 9 bases line up with TRBD2. Germline CDR1 reads LNHNV; CDR2 reads YYDKDF (reference sequence). The CDR3 loop spans 18 amino acids. With 0 bases clipped from V and 0 bases from J, the junction kept 7 bases outside the gene matches. The CDR3: CATSRDRQRGASTDTQYF. The CDR3 bases are TGTGCCACCAGCAGAGATCGTCAGCGGGGGGCTAGCACAGATACGCAGTATTTT.

The chain couples TRBV19 to TRBJ1-2, with D hard to call. Trimming removed 3 bases at V and 0 bases at J, with 11 bases between. This CDR3 has 15 amino acids. Germline CDR1 LNHDA, CDR2 SQIVND (reference sequence). CDR3 amino acids: CASSMTGAANYGYTF. The CDR3 nucleotides read TGTGCCAGTAGTATGACCGGAGCGGCTAACTATGGCTACACCTTC.

The J gene is TRBJ2-7, the V gene TRBV29-1, with TRBD2 as a possible D gene (5 bases). This CDR3 contains 11 residues. Germline assignment: CDR1 SQVTM and CDR2 ANQGSEA. The V and J ends lost 4 bases and 5 bases respectively, with 9 bases between them. This CDR3 reads CSVGRRDEQYF. DNA of the CDR3: TGCAGCGTTGGTCGGCGGGACGAGCAGTACTTC.

J is TRBJ2-1 and V is TRBV10-1; D ambiguous. CDR3 length equals 15 residues. Germline values: CDR1 WNHNN, CDR2 SYGVQD (reference sequence). V shed 5 bases and J shed 8 bases, with 19 bases lying between them. The CDR3 DNA reads as TGCGCCAGCAGTCCCGGCCGCTTCCCGGGCGATGAGCAGTTCTTC. Translated, it gives CASSPGRFPGDEQFF.

The chain is built from TRBV4-2 and TRBJ2-7; D gene unclear. V dropped 0 bases and J dropped 0 bases, with 6 bases sitting between them. The germline gives CDR1 LGHNA, CDR2 YNFKEQ. The length of the CDR3 is 14 residues. CDR3 DNA sequence: TGTGCCAGCAGCCAAGATTCGGGCTCCTACGAGCAGTACTTC. Translated: CASSQDSGSYEQYF.

This rearrangement joins TRBV7-3 to TRBJ2-7; possibly TRBD2 for D (5 bases). Germline CDR1 is SGHTA and CDR2 is FQGTGA. The CDR3 sequence is 14 residues long. Trimming cost V 5 bases and J 2 bases, with 13 bases left between them. As DNA, the CDR3 is TGTGCCAGCAGCCTCGGGGTCCCTCCCTACGAGCAGTACTTC. As protein: CASSLGVPPYEQYF.

The chain employs TRBV18 and TRBJ1-1; D might be TRBD1 (5 bases). V shed 3 bases and J shed 1 base, with 9 bases lying between them. The CDR3 is 14 amino acids. Germline V gene sequence: CDR1 KGHSH, CDR2 LQKENI. Here the CDR3 DNA reads TGTGCCAGCTCACCGACAGCTGCGAACACTGAAGCTTTCTTT. Encoded protein: CASSPTAANTEAFF. Full variable domain (rest looked up from reference TRBV18 and TRBJ1-1): NAGVMQNPRHLVRRRGQEARLRCSPMKGHSHVYWYRQLPEEGLKFMVYLQKENIIDESGMPKERFSAEFPKEGPSILRIQQVVRGDSAAYFCASSPTAANTEAFFGQGTRLTVV.

The gene calls are TRBV6-6 and TRBJ2-7; D might be TRBD1 or TRBD2, each matching 5 bases. CDR1 is MNHNY, CDR2 SVGAGI, per germline (reference sequence). V was trimmed by 8 bases and J by 3 bases, leaving 11 bases between them. There are 12 residues in the CDR3. Here the CDR3 reads CASRDQSYEQYF. CDR3 nucleotide sequence: TGTGCCAGCCGGGACCAAAGCTACGAGCAGTACTTC.

The chain has TRBV6-1 and TRBJ1-5; 9 bases fit TRBD1. CDR1 and CDR2 from the germline V gene are MNHNS and SASEGT. The J segment lost 7 bases and the V segment lost 6 bases, leaving 7 bases of the junction unmatched. CDR3 length: 14 amino acids. CDR3 nucleotides: TGTGCCAGCAGCGGGGACAGGGACAGACAGCCCCAGCATTTT. This translates into CASSGDRDRQPQHF.

The chain uses TRBV5-5 and TRBJ2-1; no firm D call. CDR1 is SGHKS and CDR2 is YYEKEE in the germline V gene (reference sequence). The CDR3 runs 12 residues. Trimming pared 1 base from V and 9 bases from J, leaving 8 bases between. The CDR3 nucleotides are TGTGCCAGCAGCTTGTTGGATGGTGAGCAGTTCTTC. This encodes CASSLLDGEQFF.

V is TRBV25-1 and J is TRBJ2-5; 8 nucleotides align to TRBD2. V trimming: 5 bases; J trimming: 2 bases; junction bases outside the gene matches: 7. This CDR3 has 15 residues. Germline V gives CDR1 MGHDK, CDR2 SYGVNS. The CDR3 here is CASSLPGGVQETQYF. DNA of the CDR3: TGTGCCAGCAGTCTCCCGGGGGGGGTTCAAGAGACCCAGTACTTC. The whole variable domain, filled in from reference TRBV25-1 and TRBJ2-5, reads EADIYQTPRYLVIGTGKKITLECSQTMGHDKMYWYQQDPGMELHLIHYSYGVNSTEKGDLSSESTVSRIRTEHFPLTLESARPSHTSQYLCASSLPGGVQETQYFGPGTRLLVL.

This clone has only one observation. This chain joins TRBV30 and TRBJ1-1, with 8 bases identical to TRBD1. Germline CDR1 and CDR2: GTSNPN and SVGIG (reference sequence). Losses at the gene ends were 4 bases for V and 0 bases for J; bases not matched to a gene: 7. The CDR3 covers 15 residues. CDR3 loop: CAWTDRGGMNTEAFF. The CDR3 region has the DNA TGTGCCTGGACCGACAGGGGCGGAATGAACACTGAAGCTTTCTTT.

V is TRBV5-8 and J is TRBJ2-4, with D perhaps TRBD2 (6 bases). The CDR3 length is 15 residues. Trimming removed 4 bases at V and 3 bases at J, with 14 bases between. CDR1 and CDR2 (germline): SGHTS, YDEGEE. The CDR3 sequence is CASSPPAGSKNIQYF. The CDR3, as DNA: TGTGCCAGCAGCCCTCCGGCGGGGAGCAAAAACATTCAGTACTTC.

This sequence joins TRBV19 and TRBJ2-7, with 10 bases that match TRBD2. The CDR3 covers 15 residues. With 5 bases clipped from V and 3 bases from J, the junction kept 7 bases outside the gene matches. Germline V lookup: CDR1 LNHDA, CDR2 SQIVND (reference sequence). This CDR3 is CASSYTSGAVYEQYF. The CDR3 DNA follows: TGTGCCAGTAGTTACACTAGCGGGGCAGTCTACGAGCAGTACTTC.

This clone was counted a few times. This chain connects TRBV2 to TRBJ2-3; perhaps TRBD1 as D (6 bases). Germline lookup yields CDR1 SNHLY and CDR2 FYNNEI. V was trimmed by 5 bases and J by 0 bases, leaving 12 bases between them. The CDR3 is 15 residues long. CDR3 amino acids: CASSPQGTSTDTQYF. DNA of the CDR3: TGTGCCAGCAGTCCACAGGGCACTAGCACAGATACGCAGTATTTT.

V is TRBV11-3 and J is TRBJ2-1, with D possibly TRBD2 on 6 matching bases. The germline V and J ends were trimmed by 6 bases and 7 bases, with 13 bases remaining between them. The germline V gene encodes CDR1 SGHNT and CDR2 YENEEA. CDR3 length: 13 residues. The DNA of the CDR3 is TGTGCCAGCAGAATGGCGGGGATGAATGAGCAGTTCTTC. This translates into CASRMAGMNEQFF.